One sample yielded the 14 T cell receptor beta chains listed below, sequenced in a study of regulatory T cells in long-lasting Graves disease. The TCR beta library used iRepertoire HTBI primers with Arm-PCR amplification of CDR3. TCRdb passed the multiplex PCR reads through MiXCR, listing each CDR3 protein once. The sample consists of around 510,000 distinct CDR3 sequences, about 20% of them appearing once. Time point denoted: persistent/refractory GD, antithyroid drugs over 5 years with positive TRAb. The TCR library used RNA extracted from PBMCs. The sample in question was peripheral blood mononuclear cells (PBMCs), obtained when the disease was refractory, from a patient treated with antithyroid drugs. Receptors originate from a female donor with Graves disease.

In its sample, this clonotype was seen many times. The V call is TRBV27, the J call TRBJ1-6; tentatively, D is TRBD1 (6 bases). This CDR3 has 16 amino acids. Deletions cut 0 bases from V and 9 bases from J, with 15 bases between. Per germline, CDR1 MNHEY and CDR2 SMNVEV (reference sequence). CDR3 bases: TGTGCCAGCAGTTTATCACCGGGGGCGGGAAGTTCACCCCTCCACTTT. The encoded protein is CASSLSPGAGSSPLHF.

CDR3 amino acids: CASSPLTGSSYNEQFF. Here the CDR3 DNA reads TGTGCCAGCAGCCCTCTTACAGGGAGCTCCTACAATGAGCAGTTCTTC. This chain links TRBV7-8 with TRBJ2-1, with D tentatively TRBD1 (6 bases). The V and J ends lost 5 bases and 0 bases respectively, with 14 bases between them. In germline, CDR1 is SGHVS, CDR2 FQNEAQ. This CDR3 has 16 residues.

Notes on this clonotype: The conserved phenylalanine or tryptophan is not found at the CDR3 terminus, so this likely reflects a read error. The genes are TRBV29-1 and TRBJ2-7; D gene ambiguous. V lost 3 bases to trimming and J lost 3 bases, with 12 bases between them. The CDR3 contains 13 residues. Germline assignment: CDR1 SQVTM and CDR2 ANQGSEA. The CDR3 sequence is CSVDFGNYYEQYL. The CDR3 DNA is TGCAGCGTTGACTTTGGGAACTACTACGAGCAGTACCTC.

J is TRBJ1-1 and V is TRBV7-9; tentative D call: TRBD1 (5 bases). Germline-derived CDR1 and CDR2 are SEHNR and FQNEAQ (reference sequence). With 1 base removed from V and 0 bases from J, the gap between germline ends came to 9 bases. This CDR3 region has 15 residues. The CDR3 region has the DNA TGTGCCAGCAGCTTAGATGTAGGGGTGAACACTGAAGCTTTCTTT. This sequence encodes CASSLDVGVNTEAFF.

V gene TRBV30 combines with J gene TRBJ2-2, with D maybe TRBD1 (6 bases). Trimming removed 0 bases at V and 8 bases at J, with 13 bases between. Germline CDR1 is GTSNPN and CDR2 is SVGIG (reference sequence). The CDR3 has 14 residues. CDR3 residues: CAWSVLQGPGELFF. CDR3 sequence (DNA): TGTGCCTGGAGTGTACTTCAGGGGCCGGGGGAGCTGTTTTTT. Complete variable domain (other parts from reference TRBV30 and TRBJ2-2): SQTIHQWPATLVQPVGSPLSLECTVEGTSNPNLYWYRQAAGRGLQLLFYSVGIGQISSEVPQNLSASRPQDRQFILSSKKLLLSDSGFYLCAWSVLQGPGELFFGEGSRLTVL.

This clonotype has a count of ten or more. V usage is TRBV2 and J usage is TRBJ1-2; D gene uncertain. The CDR3 has 14 amino acids. V lost 3 bases, J lost 4 bases, and 12 bases lay in between. The germline CDR1 and CDR2 sequences are SNHLY and FYNNEI. The CDR3 spells CASSEAGALYGYTF. The CDR3 nucleotides read TGTGCCAGCAGTGAGGCAGGAGCCCTCTATGGCTACACCTTC.

This clonotype occurred many times. The chain is built from TRBV28 and TRBJ1-1; 7 bases agree with TRBD1. Germline CDR1 and CDR2: MDHEN and SYDVKM. The CDR3 consists of 19 residues. J gave up 4 bases and V 5 bases, and 22 bases lay outside the gene matches. This CDR3 reads CASSPGVLRGRELGTEAFF. The CDR3 nucleotides are TGTGCCAGCAGTCCTGGGGTCTTGAGGGGGCGAGAATTGGGCACTGAAGCTTTCTTT.

This clonotype was counted at least ten times. The chain uses TRBV9 and TRBJ2-7, with 7 positions matching TRBD1. From germline, CDR1 is SGDLS and CDR2 YYNGEE. Trimming at V came to 4 bases and at J to 0 bases, leaving 10 bases not matched to a gene. This CDR3 contains 16 residues. This CDR3 reads CASSQRDSRDSYEQYF. The CDR3 DNA reads TGTGCCAGCAGCCAAAGGGACAGTCGAGACTCCTACGAGCAGTACTTC.

At least ten counts were recorded for this clonotype. This chain connects TRBV12-3 or TRBV12-4 to TRBJ2-2, with TRBD2 matching 9 bases. Germline trimming cut 0 bases from V and 7 bases from J; bases unmatched to any gene: 12. CDR3 length: 18 amino acids. In DNA form, the CDR3 reads TGTGCCAGCAGTTTAGCCGGGGCGGCGGGAGGGCCGGTCGGGGAGCTGTTTTTT. It encodes CASSLAGAAGGPVGELFF.

This clonotype was observed many times. The rearrangement links TRBV12-3 or TRBV12-4 to TRBJ1-1; D is ambiguous. CDR3 length: 13 amino acids. V gave up 2 bases and J gave up 4 bases, with 8 bases separating them. The CDR3 coding sequence is TGTGCCAGCAGTTTAACCGGTAGCACTGAAGCTTTCTTT. This translates into CASSLTGSTEAFF.

About this clonotype itself: One base away lies a much larger clone, so this may be a sequencing read error. The rearrangement joins TRBV28 to TRBJ2-5, with a tentative D call TRBD2 (7 bases). CDR1 is MDHEN and CDR2 is SYDVKM in the germline V gene. This CDR3 comprises 15 residues. The CDR3 coding sequence is TGTGCCAGCAGTTTCGACTCGGGGGGCCAGAAGACCCCGTACTTC. Its translation is CASSFDSGGQKTPYF.

V is TRBV9 and J is TRBJ2-7, with D possibly being TRBD2 (5 bases). This CDR3 contains 14 residues. Germline-derived CDR1 and CDR2 are SGDLS and YYNGEE. V was trimmed by 0 bases and J by 2 bases, leaving 9 bases between them. CDR3 loop: CASSVGGYPYEQYF. The CDR3 DNA follows: TGTGCCAGCAGCGTAGGAGGGTACCCCTACGAGCAGTACTTC.

This clonotype was counted only a few times. The rearrangement links TRBV7-9 to TRBJ2-5; D gene ambiguous. V lost 0 bases to trimming and J lost 1 base, with 9 bases between them. The CDR3 has 15 residues. The germline gives CDR1 SEHNR, CDR2 FQNEAQ (reference sequence). The CDR3 loop is CASSLAQQLQETQYF. CDR3 DNA: TGTGCCAGCAGCTTAGCGCAACAACTCCAAGAGACCCAGTACTTC.

This clonotype was seen repeatedly, ten times or more. The chain links TRBV6-1 to TRBJ2-7, with TRBD2 matching over 11 bases. Germline trimming cut 11 bases from V and 4 bases from J; bases unmatched to any gene: 7. Germline CDR1 reads MNHNS; CDR2 reads SASEGT. This CDR3 spans 13 amino acids. CDR3 nucleotides: TGTGCCGCAGGGCTAGCGGGAGGTTACGAGCAGTACTTC. It translates to CAAGLAGGYEQYF.